These T cell receptor beta chains were read from a single sample in a study of blood T cell repertoires in COVID-19. The data were produced by immunoSEQ multiplex PCR, yet TCRdb's version contains in-frame clones alone and is incomplete. The sample includes 250,000 or so clones, about 87% seen only once; the top ten take about 2.9%. Material for sequencing was PBMCs or T cells enriched from blood (not recorded which). These receptors were collected from a woman between 35 and 50 years old who had been exposed to COVID-19. The CDR3 runs from the conserved cysteine through the conserved F or W. A D gene is named only where the DNA matches it firmly. Clone size, where shown, is once, few, many, or a class for clones that have expanded.

v_gene	d_gene	j_gene	len	abundance	CDR3aa	CDR3nt
TRBV5-1	NA	TRBJ2-5	14	NA	CASSPGTAKETQYF	TGCGCCAGCAGCCCCGGGACTGCAAAAGAGACCCAGTACTTC
TRBV20-1	NA	TRBJ1-6	15	NA	CSASSPARKNSPLHF	TGCAGTGCTAGTTCCCCAGCGCGTAAAAATTCACCCCTCCACTTT
TRBV18	TRBD1	TRBJ1-5	17	NA	CASSPLPGQGRDQPQHF	TGTGCCAGCTCACCCCTTCCCGGACAGGGAAGGGATCAGCCCCAGCATTTT
TRBV2	NA	TRBJ2-7	15	NA	CASTSLGDTAYEQYF	TGTGCCAGCACCTCCCTCGGGGACACGGCCTACGAGCAGTACTTC
TRBV3-1/TRBV3-2	NA	TRBJ2-3	14	NA	CASSQADSTDTQYF	TGTGCCAGCAGCCAAGCAGATTCCACAGATACGCAGTATTTT
TRBV27	TRBD1	TRBJ1-2	18	NA	CASSLSSGDRGFSYGYTF	TGTGCCAGCAGTTTATCGAGCGGAGACAGGGGATTCAGCTATGGCTACACCTTC
TRBV27	NA	TRBJ2-7	15	NA	CASSFPPDRSYEQYF	TGTGCCAGCAGTTTCCCCCCCGACAGGTCCTACGAGCAGTACTTC
TRBV18	TRBD2	TRBJ2-3	15	NA	CASSYRGGRTDTQYF	TGTGCCAGCTCATATCGGGGGGGACGTACAGATACGCAGTATTTT
TRBV6-5	TRBD2	TRBJ2-1	14	NA	CASSSLAGGGEQFF	TGTGCCAGCAGTTCCTTAGCGGGAGGGGGCGAGCAGTTCTTC
TRBV12-3/TRBV12-4	NA	TRBJ2-1	11	NA	CASSPINEQFF	TGTGCCAGCAGCCCTATCAATGAGCAGTTCTTC
TRBV5-6	TRBD1	TRBJ1-5	15	NA	CASSYRGLSNQPQHF	TGTGCCAGCAGCTACAGGGGTTTGAGCAATCAGCCCCAGCATTTT
TRBV4-1	NA	TRBJ2-5	15	NA	CASTQEPGAGETQYF	TGCGCCAGCACCCAAGAACCAGGGGCGGGCGAGACCCAGTACTTC
TRBV18	NA	TRBJ2-3	16	NA	CASSSQIKSSTDTQYF	TGTGCCAGCTCATCCCAGATAAAGTCCAGCACAGATACGCAGTATTTT
TRBV30	TRBD1	TRBJ2-1	13	NA	CAWGQGSYNEQFF	TGTGCCTGGGGACAGGGGTCCTACAATGAGCAGTTCTTC
TRBV2	TRBD1	TRBJ2-6	17	NA	CASRPGTGGSGANVLTF	TGTGCCAGCAGGCCCGGGACAGGGGGCTCTGGGGCCAACGTCCTGACTTTC
TRBV21-1	NA	TRBJ1-5	16	many	CASSFRQGSHNQPQHF	TGTGCCAGCAGCTTCCGACAGGGATCGCACAATCAGCCCCAGCATTTT
TRBV7-9	TRBD2	TRBJ2-3	15	NA	CASTELAGDTDTQYF	TGTGCCAGCACGGAACTAGCGGGGGACACAGATACGCAGTATTTT
TRBV28	NA	TRBJ1-2	13	NA	CAWGGGSSGGYTF	TGTGCCTGGGGAGGGGGTAGTTCTGGTGGCTACACCTTC
TRBV6-5	TRBD1	TRBJ1-3	15	NA	CASRTTGNSGNTIYF	TGTGCCAGCAGGACGACAGGGAACTCTGGAAACACCATATATTTT
TRBV28	NA	TRBJ1-5	14	NA	CASSLGDNYQPQHF	TGTGCCAGCAGTCTAGGGGACAACTATCAGCCCCAGCATTTT
TRBV3-1/TRBV3-2	TRBD1	TRBJ1-4	14	once	CASRQGAANEKLFF	TGTGCCAGCAGGCAGGGGGCGGCTAATGAAAAACTGTTTTTT
TRBV2	NA	TRBJ2-1	14	NA	CASMRRLDYNEQFF	TGTGCCAGCATGCGGAGGCTAGACTACAATGAGCAGTTCTTC
TRBV7-2	TRBD1	TRBJ1-5	16	NA	CASSFRQGEGNQPQHF	TGTGCCAGCAGCTTTAGACAGGGGGAGGGCAATCAGCCCCAGCATTTT
TRBV19	TRBD1	TRBJ2-5	15	NA	CASSTETGVMETQYF	TGTGCCAGTAGTACGGAGACAGGGGTTATGGAGACCCAGTACTTC
TRBV5-1	NA	TRBJ1-1	16	NA	CASSLAVRGQGTEAFF	TGTGCCAGCAGCTTGGCGGTAAGGGGTCAAGGGACTGAAGCTTTCTTT
TRBV5-4	NA	TRBJ2-3	15	NA	CASSWGPGLTDTQYF	TGTGCCAGCAGCTGGGGGCCGGGTCTCACAGATACGCAGTATTTT
TRBV6-5	NA	TRBJ1-2	14	once	CASRRSGVLDGYTF	TGTGCCAGCAGACGATCCGGGGTGCTAGATGGCTACACCTTC
TRBV23-1	NA	TRBJ1-5	14	NA	CASSHLGHHQPQHF	TGCGCCAGCAGTCACCTTGGACACCATCAGCCCCAGCATTTT
TRBV7-9	NA	TRBJ1-1	14	NA	CASIKEAMITEAFF	TGTGCCAGCATCAAGGAGGCGATGATCACTGAAGCTTTCTTT
TRBV18	NA	TRBJ1-1	13	once	CASLPPGRTEAFF	TGTGCCAGCCTTCCACCGGGGAGGACTGAAGCTTTCTTT
TRBV30	TRBD1	TRBJ1-2	12	NA	CAWYRGPLGYTF	TGTGCCTGGTACAGGGGCCCCCTCGGCTACACCTTC
TRBV30	NA	TRBJ2-2	12	NA	CAWNSHTGELFF	TGTGCCTGGAACTCCCACACCGGGGAGCTGTTTTTT
TRBV7-9	TRBD2	TRBJ2-3	16	medium-sized	CASSTSSGGSADTQYF	TGTGCCAGCAGCACCAGTAGCGGGGGTTCCGCAGATACGCAGTATTTT
TRBV6-5	NA	TRBJ2-7	15	few	CASSTPLRGDYEQYF	TGTGCCAGCAGTACCCCCCTCAGGGGAGACTACGAGCAGTACTTC
TRBV7-8	TRBD1	TRBJ1-2	14	NA	CASSAGQGGYGYTF	TGTGCCAGCAGCGCGGGACAGGGAGGTTATGGCTACACCTTC